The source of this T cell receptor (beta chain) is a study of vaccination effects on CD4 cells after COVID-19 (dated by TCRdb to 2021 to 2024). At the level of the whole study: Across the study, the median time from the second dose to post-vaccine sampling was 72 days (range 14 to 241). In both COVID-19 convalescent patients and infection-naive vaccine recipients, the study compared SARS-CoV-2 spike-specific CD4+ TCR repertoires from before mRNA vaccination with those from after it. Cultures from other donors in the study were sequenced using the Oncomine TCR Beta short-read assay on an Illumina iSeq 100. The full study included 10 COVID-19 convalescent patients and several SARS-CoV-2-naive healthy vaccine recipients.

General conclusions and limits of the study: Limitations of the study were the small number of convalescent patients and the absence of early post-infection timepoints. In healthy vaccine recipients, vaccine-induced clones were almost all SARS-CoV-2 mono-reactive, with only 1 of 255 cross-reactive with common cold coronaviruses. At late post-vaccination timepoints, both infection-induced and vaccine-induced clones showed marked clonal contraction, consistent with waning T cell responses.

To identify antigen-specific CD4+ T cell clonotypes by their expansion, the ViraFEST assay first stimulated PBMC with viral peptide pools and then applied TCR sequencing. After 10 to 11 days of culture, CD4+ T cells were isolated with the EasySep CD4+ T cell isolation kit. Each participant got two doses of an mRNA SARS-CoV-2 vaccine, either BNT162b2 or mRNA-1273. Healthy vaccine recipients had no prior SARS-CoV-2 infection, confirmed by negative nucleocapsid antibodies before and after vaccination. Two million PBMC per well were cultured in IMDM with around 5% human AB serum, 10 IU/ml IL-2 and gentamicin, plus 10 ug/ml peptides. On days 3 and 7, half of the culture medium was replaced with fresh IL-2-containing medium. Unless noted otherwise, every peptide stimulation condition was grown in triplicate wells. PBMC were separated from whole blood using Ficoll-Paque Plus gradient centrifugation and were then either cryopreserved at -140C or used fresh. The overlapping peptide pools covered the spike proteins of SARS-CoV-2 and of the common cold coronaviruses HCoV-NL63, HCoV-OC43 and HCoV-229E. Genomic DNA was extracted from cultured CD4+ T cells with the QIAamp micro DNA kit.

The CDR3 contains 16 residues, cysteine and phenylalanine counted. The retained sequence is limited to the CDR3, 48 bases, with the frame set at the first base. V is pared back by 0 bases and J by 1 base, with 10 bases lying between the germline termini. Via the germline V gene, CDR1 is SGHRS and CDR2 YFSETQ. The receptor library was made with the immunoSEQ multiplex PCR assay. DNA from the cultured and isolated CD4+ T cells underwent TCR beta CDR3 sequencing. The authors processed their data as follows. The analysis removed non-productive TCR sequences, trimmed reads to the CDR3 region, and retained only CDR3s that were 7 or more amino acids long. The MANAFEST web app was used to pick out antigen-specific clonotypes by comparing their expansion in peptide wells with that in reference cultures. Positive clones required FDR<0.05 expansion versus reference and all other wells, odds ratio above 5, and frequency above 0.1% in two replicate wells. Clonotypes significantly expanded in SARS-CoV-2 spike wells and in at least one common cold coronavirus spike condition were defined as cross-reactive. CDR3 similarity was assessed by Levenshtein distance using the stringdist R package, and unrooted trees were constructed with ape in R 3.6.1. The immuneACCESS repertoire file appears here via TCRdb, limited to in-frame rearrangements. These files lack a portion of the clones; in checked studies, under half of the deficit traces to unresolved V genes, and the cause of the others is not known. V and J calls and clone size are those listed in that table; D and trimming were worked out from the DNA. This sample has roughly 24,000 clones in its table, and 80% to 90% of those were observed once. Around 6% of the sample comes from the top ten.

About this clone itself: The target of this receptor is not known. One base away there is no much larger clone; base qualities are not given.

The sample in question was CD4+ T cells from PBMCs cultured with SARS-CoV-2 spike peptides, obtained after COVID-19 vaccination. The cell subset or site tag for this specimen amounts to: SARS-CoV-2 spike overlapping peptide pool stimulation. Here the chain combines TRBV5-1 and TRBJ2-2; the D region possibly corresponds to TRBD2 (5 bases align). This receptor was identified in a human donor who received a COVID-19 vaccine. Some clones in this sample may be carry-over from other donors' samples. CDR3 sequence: CASSLGTGLNTGELFF. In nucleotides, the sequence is TGCGCCAGCAGCTTGGGGACTGGATTGAACACCGGGGAGCTGTTTTTT.